The following is a T cell receptor beta chain sequence with its context. Its antigen is not known. The repertoire was sequenced with immunoSEQ multiplex PCR; TCRdb's copy has only in-frame clones and lacks some. The table records more than 95,000 clones, 65% to 85% of them present only once. Ipilimumab CTLA-4 blockade and focal radiation were given to patients with chemo-refractory metastatic non-small-cell lung cancer. The entry originates in a study of radiotherapy plus CTLA-4 blockade in lung cancer. Across the whole study: 18% of patients responded objectively, and approximately 33% achieved disease control.

The germline CDR1 and CDR2 sequences are SEHNR and FQNEAQ (reference sequence). Trimming shortened V by 4 bases and J by 2 bases, and 11 bases separated the two germline ends. The CDR3 totals 15 residues. Study-level points and caveats: Together with interferon-beta, which increased in serum after radiation, early dynamic changes in blood T cell clones were reportedly the best predictors of response.

The sequencing here drew on peripheral blood, taken from a patient treated with radiotherapy plus ipilimumab. The J gene is TRBJ1-4, the V gene TRBV7-9; maybe TRBD1 (6 bases). The clonotype originates from a human donor with non-small cell lung cancer who had a partial response to radiotherapy plus ipilimumab. CDR3 DNA: TGTGCCAGCAGCTCTACAGGGTTGACTAATGAAAAACTGTTTTTT. This translates into CASSSTGLTNEKLFF.